This T cell receptor beta chain is from a study of OX40 agonist ivuxolimab in advanced cancers. Background on the study: Six ivuxolimab dose levels, 0.01 to 10 mg/kg, were given intravenously every 2 weeks.

In regard to this clone: Its antigen is not known.

The V and J ends lost 8 bases and 2 bases respectively, with 15 bases between them. The CDR3 runs to 15 residues. CDR1 and CDR2 (germline): MRHNA, SNTAGT. TCRdb's table, derived via immunoSEQ multiplex PCR, lists solely in-frame clones and lacks some. The table lists roughly 58,000 clones, roughly 85% of them singletons. Regarding the study as a whole: Those patients achieving a partial response at 0.1-3.0 mg/kg showed among the lowest clonal expansion.

The J gene is TRBJ1-4, the V gene TRBV6-4; unclear D gene. The origin of this receptor is an adult with an advanced solid tumor such as melanoma, head and neck, liver or kidney cancer. The material sequenced was CD4+ or CD8+ T cells sorted from blood, taken in a trial of the OX40 agonist ivuxolimab. The CDR3 DNA is TGTGCCAGCCAAGGTGAACGGCTGACTAATGAAAAACTGTTTTTT. It encodes CASQGERLTNEKLFF.